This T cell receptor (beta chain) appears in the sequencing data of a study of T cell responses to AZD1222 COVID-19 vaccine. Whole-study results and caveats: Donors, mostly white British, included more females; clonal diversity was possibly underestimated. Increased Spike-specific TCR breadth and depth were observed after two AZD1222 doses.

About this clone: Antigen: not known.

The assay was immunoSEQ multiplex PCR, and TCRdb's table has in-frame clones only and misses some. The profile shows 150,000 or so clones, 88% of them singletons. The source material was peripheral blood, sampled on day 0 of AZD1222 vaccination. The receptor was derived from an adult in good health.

CDR3 sequence (DNA): TGTGCCAGCAGAGGACAGGGGTTTAGCGAGCAGTACTTC. It codes for CASRGQGFSEQYF. The chain couples TRBV3-1 (or the pseudogene TRBV3-2) to TRBJ2-7, with 9 bases identical to TRBD1. Germline V gene sequence: CDR1 LGHDT, CDR2 YNNKEL (reference sequence). This CDR3 contains 13 residues. V lost 6 bases, J lost 6 bases, and 6 bases stayed unmatched.